This T cell receptor beta chain is drawn from a study of T cells in Graves' hyperthyroidism and ophthalmopathy. Notes on the study in general: Among thyroid clonotypes expanded above 0.001, most also appeared in blood.

For this clonotype: Its antigen is still unknown.

CDR1 SGHVS and CDR2 FNYEAQ come from the germline V gene. The CDR3 loop spans 13 amino acids. The germline V and J ends were trimmed by 5 bases and 5 bases, with 12 bases remaining between them. Exclusion of patients followed from uncontrolled infection, other autoimmune disease, pregnancy or lactation. Each diagnosis drew on symptoms, thyroxine, TRAb, thyroid ultrasound and orbital computed tomography findings. Amplified TCR beta CDR3 regions came from RNA transcripts. First-round RT-PCR with HTBI primers amplified the TCR CDR3 region. TCRdb processed the multiplex PCR reads anew with MiXCR; each CDR3 protein has one entry. Of almost 600,000 distinct CDR3 sequences listed, more than 45% are singletons.

The chain recombines TRBV7-6 with TRBJ2-5, with a tentative D call TRBD2 (7 bases). The sample taken for sequencing was peripheral blood or thyroid tissue (not recorded which). The sequence derives from a woman between 18 and 29 years old with Graves' hyperthyroidism. The CDR3 loop reads CASSGGGGETQYF. In DNA, the CDR3 is TGTGCCAGCAGCGGGGGGGGCGGTGAGACCCAGTACTTC.